This record concerns one T cell receptor beta chain sequence. Its antigen is still unknown. No base quality information exists; no much larger clone differs at one position. This specimen comes from a study of shared clonotypes between healthy human individuals (TCRdb year 2020). Looking at the study overall: The cohort comprised a couple of women and three men aged 18 to 49 years. Per donor, three plates each were used for CD4 naive and CD4 memory, two for CD8 naive, and one for CD8 memory. Blood TCR repertoires of a handful of healthy adults were deeply sequenced to estimate repertoire size and the extent of clonotype sharing between individuals. Each donor's leukapheresis produced roughly between roughly 0.85 and 9.5 billion PBMCs. To increase sequencing depth and limit assay-specific biases, TCR repertoire library preparation and sequencing were carried out by different laboratories using diverse techniques. Beyond this particular receptor, the publication reports: Rarefaction of sorted-subset datasets indicated incomplete sequencing despite the large sequencing depth. When a few donors were compared, the shared fraction of clonotypes was about 5.5% for naive CD4, roughly 3.3% for naive CD8, 2% to 2.5% for memory CD4, and 0.35% to 0.5% for memory CD8. Clonotypes shared by all four sorted-subset donors showed higher generation probabilities than non-shared clonotypes. The genetic and exposure-history diversity represented was limited by the small number of donors. Pairwise subsampling led to the expectation that sequencing depth would affect the degree of clonotype sharing among donors. Sampling was limited to blood, and TCR repertoires in tissue likely differ from TCR repertoires in blood. Naive subsets generally had larger estimated clonotype richness than memory subsets did.

V is pared back by 1 base and J by 7 bases, with 17 bases lying between the germline termini. The CDR3, cysteine through phenylalanine, is 16 amino acids long. Just CDR3 DNA is preserved here, 48 bases in frame from base 1. The germline V gene gives CDR1 as MDHEN and CDR2 as SYDVKM. CD8 naive samples consisted of CD45RO-negative cells that were positively selected for CCR7, yielding a CD45RA+CCR7+ population without TemRA cells. Donors were healthy HIV-negative adults with no recently reported acute infections or vaccinations. Only Caucasian adults living in Nashville, Tennessee, USA were represented among the donors. After blood collection by leukapheresis, PBMCs were isolated using Ficoll-Histopaque density gradient centrifugation and then cryopreserved in the vapor phase of liquid nitrogen. Analytical flow cytometry was used to check the purity and quantity of each magnetically sorted T cell population. Genomic DNA was isolated from each sorted fraction and quantified by UV absorbance on a Nanodrop 2000c.

TCR CDR3 regions were amplified from genomic DNA by multiplex PCR using the deep immunoSEQ assay. For each cell subset, the extracted genomic DNA was distributed evenly across all wells of several immunoSEQ 96-well plates, and each plate served as one replicate. For sorted subsets, 150 to 250 ng genomic DNA, equal to 30,000 or so T cell genomes, was loaded into each replicate PCR. The purified libraries were quantified using a Qubit 3.0 fluorometer, sized with a Bioanalyzer 2100, and then quantified again using the KAPA Library Quantification kit. A separate single-read 150-cycle Illumina NextSeq 550 flow cell was used to sequence each immunoSEQ 96-well plate. Turning to the authors' computational methods: Because only junctional sequences without quality scores were contained in the immunoSEQ output, filtering matching that applied to full-length reads could not be performed. Sequences were annotated with PyIR, a Python wrapper for IgBLAST v1.9, and V/J genes and CDR3 were assigned using IMGT germline references. Reads with weak V/J assignments (E-value above 1e-6), missing CDR3, stop codons, out-of-frame junctions, or ambiguous translated residues were removed. V3J clonotypes were defined as sequences sharing an identical inferred V gene, J gene, and CDR3 amino acid sequence. To compute the percentage overlap between repertoires, the number of shared unique clonotypes was divided by the size of the smaller repertoire. Richness of each repertoire was evaluated using RTK rarefaction, the Chao1 estimator, and Recon v2.1 estimates of unobserved clonotypes. Generation probabilities for all TCRbeta clonotypes obtained by the gDNA method from a handful of donors were computed using OLGA. TCRdb obtained this table from immuneACCESS and retained in-frame rearrangements with V and J assigned. These tables miss some clones; where compared with another copy, unresolved V genes account for less than half of the shortfall, and the remainder is unexplained. V, J and clone size are those of that table, while D and trimming were read from the DNA. This sample has about 2.1 million clones in its table, and 85% to 95% of those were observed once. 1.5% to 2% of the sample lies in the top ten.

This TCR was recovered from a young man in good health. Some clones in this sample may be carry-over from other donors' samples. The chain is made from TRBV28 and TRBJ1-5; there is no confident call for the D gene. The specimen sequenced was naive CD8+ T cells from PBMCs. Per the publication, the cell subset or site label means: CD45RA+CCR7+. The DNA sequence is as follows: TGTGCCAGCAGTTTATTAGGATATGGAGTTGGGCAGCCCCAGCATTTT. Its coded protein is CASSLLGYGVGQPQHF.